The 14 T cell receptor beta chains reported below all come from one sample, sequenced in a study of blood T cell repertoires in COVID-19. Clones were sequenced by immunoSEQ multiplex PCR, and TCRdb holds only the in-frame ones, with some missing. The repertoire holds approximately 150,000 clones, with around three quarters as singletons. Specimen: peripheral blood. The receptors derive from a man aged 60-69 years with acute or convalescent COVID-19.

This clone was observed once. The gene calls are TRBV28 and TRBJ2-3, with 8 bases lining up with TRBD1. Germline V CDR1 and CDR2: MDHEN, SYDVKM. The CDR3 spans 14 residues. With 7 bases clipped from V and 1 base from J, the junction kept 4 bases outside the gene matches. Here the CDR3 DNA reads TGTGCCAGCACCCCGGGACAGGGCACAGATACGCAGTATTTT. Translated: CASTPGQGTDTQYF.

The chain has TRBV5-4 and TRBJ2-7; weak D call: TRBD2 (5 bases). Germline V CDR1 and CDR2: SGHNT, YYREEE (reference sequence). This CDR3 is built from 14 residues. V was cut by 0 bases and J by 4 bases, with 11 bases left in between. The CDR3 is CASSLEPSQYEQYF. In DNA, the CDR3 is TGTGCCAGCAGCTTGGAGCCTAGCCAGTACGAGCAGTACTTC.

The gene calls are TRBV27 and TRBJ1-5; 8 bases line up with TRBD1. The CDR3 is 19 residues long. Looked up from germline, CDR1 is MNHEY and CDR2 is SMNVEV (reference sequence). Trimming removed 4 bases from V and 1 base from J; junction bases left unmatched: 15. The CDR3, as DNA: TGTGCCAGCAGTTATCTCTCCGGGACAGGATCTTTGAGCAATCAGCCCCAGCATTTT. Translation gives CASSYLSGTGSLSNQPQHF.

This clone has only one observation. The chain employs TRBV10-2 and TRBJ2-5; D ambiguous. The V end was cut by 6 bases, the J end by 0 bases, with 2 bases between. CDR1 WSHSY and CDR2 SAAADI come from the germline V gene. CDR3 length equals 11 residues. The DNA of the CDR3 is TGCGCCAGCAGCAACCAAGAGACCCAGTACTTC. It yields the protein CASSNQETQYF.

This clone has a handful of counts. V is TRBV3-1 (or the pseudogene TRBV3-2) and J is TRBJ1-6; D call uncertain. Germline CDR1 is LGHDT and CDR2 is YNNKEL (reference sequence). This CDR3 has 18 amino acids. V was trimmed by 0 bases and J by 7 bases, leaving 19 bases between them. CDR3 loop: CASSQDIAGKGWNSPLHF. The CDR3 DNA is TGTGCCAGCAGCCAAGATATTGCGGGGAAAGGTTGGAATTCACCCCTCCACTTT.

The chain uses TRBV5-6 and TRBJ2-7, with 10 bases matching TRBD2. Germline V gene data show CDR1 as SGHDT and CDR2 as YYEEEE. The CDR3 sequence is 15 residues long. V shed 0 bases and J 3 bases; nucleotides not matched to a gene: 3. The CDR3 sequence: CASSLDASGSYEQYF. The CDR3 bases are TGTGCCAGCAGCTTGGATGCTAGCGGGAGCTACGAGCAGTACTTC.

V usage is TRBV2 and J usage is TRBJ2-2, with D maybe TRBD1 (5 bases). V lost 7 bases, J lost 1 base, and 7 bases lay in between. This CDR3 region has 13 residues. Germline-derived CDR1 and CDR2 are SNHLY and FYNNEI. The DNA for the CDR3 is TGTGCCAGCACCAGGGAGAACACCGGGGAGCTGTTTTTT. It translates to CASTRENTGELFF.

V usage is TRBV19 and J usage is TRBJ2-1, with D possibly matching TRBD2 (5 bases). Between the trimmed V and J ends, which lost 4 bases and 0 bases, there was a span of 10 bases. Germline CDR1 reads LNHDA; CDR2 reads SQIVND (reference sequence). CDR3 length: 15 amino acids. The CDR3 loop is CASSSDGGSYNEQFF. CDR3 DNA: TGTGCCAGTAGTAGCGACGGAGGCTCCTACAATGAGCAGTTCTTC.

The V call is TRBV5-1, the J call TRBJ2-3; D possibly corresponds to TRBD2 (5 bases). V was cut by 1 base and J by 2 bases, with 20 bases left in between. Germline CDR1 reads SGHRS; CDR2 reads YFSETQ. The CDR3 sequence is 18 residues long. The CDR3 nucleotides read TGCGCCAGCAGCTTGAGACCCTTCGGGGAGCGCCACACAGATACGCAGTATTTT. Translated, it gives CASSLRPFGERHTDTQYF.

The CDR3 region has the DNA TGTGCCAGCAGCCCGGGGCTGGGCGGACCGGGAGGATACTACGAGCAGTACTTC. The encoded protein is CASSPGLGGPGGYYEQYF. The rearrangement links TRBV9 to TRBJ2-7, with 7 nucleotides matching TRBD2. There are 18 residues in the CDR3. V gave up 4 bases and J gave up 3 bases; unmatched junction bases: 19. Germline V gene sequence: CDR1 SGDLS, CDR2 YYNGEE.

J is TRBJ2-1 and V is TRBV29-1; D is ambiguous. This CDR3 region has 12 residues. Trimming left V 3 bases short and J 2 bases short, with 5 bases between. CDR1 is SQVTM and CDR2 is ANQGSEA in the germline V gene. CDR3 nucleotides: TGCAGCGTTGACGGAGCCTACAATGAGCAGTTCTTC. As protein: CSVDGAYNEQFF.

The chain uses TRBV5-1 and TRBJ1-1, with D maybe TRBD1 (5 bases). The V gene's germline CDR1 is SGHRS and CDR2 YFSETQ. The CDR3 totals 13 residues. V was cut by 6 bases and J by 0 bases, with 9 bases left in between. DNA for the CDR3: TGCGCCAGCACCTGGGGCGTGAACACTGAAGCTTTCTTT. It specifies CASTWGVNTEAFF.

The J gene is TRBJ2-7, the V gene TRBV27, with 10 nucleotides matching TRBD1. Germline values: CDR1 MNHEY, CDR2 SMNVEV (reference sequence). Trimming took 6 bases from V and 1 from J; bases not matched to a gene: 6. The CDR3 consists of 15 residues. CDR3 protein: CASRTRDRGSYEQYF. CDR3 bases: TGTGCCAGCAGGACCCGGGACAGGGGTTCCTACGAGCAGTACTTC.

V gene TRBV10-3 combines with J gene TRBJ2-3; D ambiguous. The germline V gene has CDR1 ENHRY and CDR2 SYGVKD. This CDR3 contains 13 residues. The V and J ends lost 3 bases and 1 base respectively, with 5 bases between them. CDR3 bases: TGTGCCATCAGTGAAGAGGGCACAGATACGCAGTATTTT. It translates to CAISEEGTDTQYF.